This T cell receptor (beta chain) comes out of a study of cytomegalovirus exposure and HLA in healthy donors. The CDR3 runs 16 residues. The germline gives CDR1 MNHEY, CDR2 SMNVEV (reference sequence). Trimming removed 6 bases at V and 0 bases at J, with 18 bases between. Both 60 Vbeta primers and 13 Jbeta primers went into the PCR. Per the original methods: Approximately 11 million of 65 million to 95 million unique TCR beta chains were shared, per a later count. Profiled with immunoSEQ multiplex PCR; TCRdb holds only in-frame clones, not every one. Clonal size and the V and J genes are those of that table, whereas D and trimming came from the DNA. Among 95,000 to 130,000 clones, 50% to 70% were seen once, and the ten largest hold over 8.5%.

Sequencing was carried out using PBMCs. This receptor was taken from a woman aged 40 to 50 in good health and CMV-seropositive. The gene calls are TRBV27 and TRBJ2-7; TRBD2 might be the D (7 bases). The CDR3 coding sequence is TGTGCCAGCAGCCCCCAAGTGGCGGGGGCCTCCTACGAGCAGTACTTC. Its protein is CASSPQVAGASYEQYF.